A single sample gave rise to the 18 T cell receptor beta chains below, sequenced in a study of blood T cell repertoires in COVID-19. The table came from immunoSEQ multiplex PCR; TCRdb's copy has only in-frame clones and leaves some out. The sample shows about 250,000 clones, approximately 92% of them seen only once. The sample comprised peripheral blood. The receptors originated from a middle-aged woman who had recovered from COVID-19.

The rearrangement joins TRBV27 to TRBJ1-5; TRBD1 might be the D (6 bases). The CDR3 runs to 14 residues. V shed 3 bases and J shed 6 bases, with 12 bases lying between them. Germline loops: CDR1 MNHEY, CDR2 SMNVEV (reference sequence). CDR3 in DNA: TGTGCCAGCAGTTTTGGGATAGGGGGTCAGCCCCAGCATTTT. It encodes CASSFGIGGQPQHF.

This rearrangement joins TRBV2 to TRBJ2-5, with a possible D match to TRBD2 (6 bases). The CDR3 extends over 14 amino acids. Between the trimmed V and J ends, which lost 5 bases and 5 bases, there was a span of 15 bases. From germline, CDR1 is SNHLY and CDR2 FYNNEI. DNA of the CDR3: TGTGCCAGCAGTCCGGGACTCGGTGGGGAGACCCAGTACTTC. Translating gives CASSPGLGGETQYF.

The J gene is TRBJ2-2, the V gene TRBV9; 7 bases agree with TRBD2. The CDR3 is made up of 16 amino acids. V shed 0 bases, J shed 2 bases, and the junction held 4 bases outside the gene matches. Germline CDR1 is SGDLS and CDR2 is YYNGEE. The CDR3 reads CASSVASGDNTGELFF. Here the CDR3 DNA reads TGTGCCAGCAGCGTAGCTAGCGGAGATAACACCGGGGAGCTGTTTTTT. The full variable domain, with the rest looked up from reference TRBV9 and TRBJ2-2, is DSGVTQTPKHLITATGQRVTLRCSPRSGDLSVYWYQQSLDQGLQFLIQYYNGEERAKGNILERFSAQQFPDLHSELNLSSLELGDSALYFCASSVASGDNTGELFFGEGSRLTVL.

The CDR3 here is CASSFPRVAKNIQYF. CDR3 sequence (DNA): TGTGCCAGCAGCTTCCCGAGGGTAGCCAAAAACATTCAGTACTTC. J is TRBJ2-4 and V is TRBV7-2; maybe TRBD2 (5 bases). The length of the CDR3 is 15 residues. Germline V gives CDR1 SGHTA, CDR2 FQGNSA. The V and J ends lost 3 bases and 0 bases respectively, with 9 bases between them.

J is TRBJ2-1 and V is TRBV6-1; TRBD2 matches at 7 bases. Germline V gene sequence: CDR1 MNHNS, CDR2 SASEGT. This CDR3 is 19 amino acids long. Germline trimming cut 2 bases from V and 0 bases from J; bases unmatched to any gene: 13. CDR3 coding DNA: TGTGCCAGCAGTGAATTTCAGGCAGGCGGGGGATCCTCCTACAATGAGCAGTTCTTC. Residues: CASSEFQAGGGSSYNEQFF.

The V call is TRBV19, the J call TRBJ1-1, with a possible D match to TRBD1 (5 bases). From germline, CDR1 is LNHDA and CDR2 SQIVND (reference sequence). V was shortened by 4 bases and J by 4 bases, with 13 bases between the two germline ends. CDR3 length: 14 amino acids. The CDR3 DNA reads TGTGCCAGTAGTAGAGAGACAGTCGTCACTGAAGCTTTCTTT. This sequence encodes CASSRETVVTEAFF.

V gene TRBV4-1 combines with J gene TRBJ1-2; possible D gene TRBD1, 5 bases. The CDR3 is 16 residues long. Germline V gene sequence: CDR1 MGHRA, CDR2 YSYEKL. V shed 0 bases and J shed 4 bases, with 15 bases lying between them. In DNA form, the CDR3 reads TGCGCCAGCAGCCAAGATCTGGGGGGGGTCGGCTATGGCTACACCTTC. This codes for CASSQDLGGVGYGYTF.

Concerning this clone: Mismatch with germline at one junction end may stem from a read error. The gene calls are TRBV6-1 and TRBJ2-1, with TRBD1 matching 9 bases. The CDR3 length is 17 residues. The germline V gene encodes CDR1 MNHNS and CDR2 SASEGT. CDR3 DNA: TGTGCCAGCAGTCAAGCCTCCGGGACAGGGTCCTACAATGAGCAGTTCTTC. Its translation: CASSQASGTGSYNEQFF.

In this sample, this clone turned up once. The chain links TRBV7-2 to TRBJ1-4, with D possibly matching TRBD1 (5 bases). This CDR3 is built from 16 residues. V lost 1 base to trimming and J lost 0 bases, with 9 bases between them. Germline assignment: CDR1 SGHTA and CDR2 FQGNSA. The CDR3, as DNA: TGTGCCAGCAGCTTAGGCGGACACGCAACTAATGAAAAACTGTTTTTT. Encoded protein: CASSLGGHATNEKLFF.

The V gene is TRBV27, the J gene TRBJ2-7; 7 nucleotides line up with TRBD1. Trimming cost V 5 bases and J 3 bases; bases outside gene matches: 10. The CDR3 has 15 residues. Germline CDR1 reads MNHEY; CDR2 reads SMNVEV (reference sequence). As DNA, the CDR3 is TGTGCCAGCAGTCTAAATAGGGACAGATTCTACGAGCAGTACTTC. Translating gives CASSLNRDRFYEQYF.

The chain carries TRBV5-1 and TRBJ1-6; 9 bases align to TRBD1. The germline gives CDR1 SGHRS, CDR2 YFSETQ. This CDR3 comprises 18 residues. With V trimmed by 4 bases and J by 7 bases, 15 bases remained unmatched. CDR3 region: CASSAYYRDRVLNSPLHF. CDR3 DNA: TGCGCCAGCAGCGCCTATTACCGGGACAGGGTCCTCAATTCACCCCTCCACTTT.

This rearrangement joins TRBV6-5 to TRBJ2-3; the match to TRBD1 covers 10 bases. CDR1 and CDR2 (germline): MNHEY, SVGAGI. V lost 2 bases to trimming and J lost 6 bases; unmatched junction nucleotides: 8. The length of the CDR3 is 16 residues. In DNA, the CDR3 is TGTGCCAGCAGTTACACGGGACAGGGGTTAGCGGATACGCAGTATTTT. Translating it yields CASSYTGQGLADTQYF.

The rearrangement joins TRBV18 to TRBJ1-4; tentatively, D is TRBD1 (5 bases). The germline V gene has CDR1 KGHSH and CDR2 LQKENI. The CDR3 has 14 residues. V lost 3 bases, J lost 6 bases, and 11 bases lay in between. The CDR3 DNA reads TGTGCCAGCTCACCGAGCGGAGGGGATGAAAAACTGTTTTTT. Residues: CASSPSGGDEKLFF.

This rearrangement joins TRBV14 to TRBJ2-3, with a tentative D call TRBD1 (5 bases). The germline gives CDR1 SGHDN, CDR2 FVKESK. V gave up 1 base and J gave up 1 base, with 15 bases separating them. CDR3 length equals 17 residues. The CDR3 sequence is CASSQGWSTGGTDTQYF. CDR3 in DNA: TGTGCCAGCAGCCAAGGTTGGTCAACAGGAGGCACAGATACGCAGTATTTT. Combining the CDR3 with reference TRBV14 and TRBJ2-3 gives the whole variable domain EAGVTQFPSHSVIEKGQTVTLRCDPISGHDNLYWYRRVMGKEIKFLLHFVKESKQDESGMPNNRFLAERTGGTYSTLKVQPAELEDSGVYFCASSQGWSTGGTDTQYFGPGTRLTVL.

The chain uses TRBV6-1 and TRBJ2-7, with TRBD1 matching 8 bases. CDR1 MNHNS and CDR2 SASEGT come from the germline V gene. The CDR3 is 14 amino acids. J was trimmed by 7 bases and V by 3 bases; bases with no gene match: 8. The DNA of the CDR3 is TGTGCCAGCAGTGAGATCAGGGGGCTGGGGGAGCAGTACGTC. Translating gives CASSEIRGLGEQYV.

Points on this clone: Other DNA sequences within the sample encode an identical CDR3. CDR3 in amino acids: CASSRGLGNTIYF. CDR3 DNA sequence: TGTGCCAGCAGTAGGGGGCTTGGAAACACCATATATTTT. The chain is built from TRBV6-5 and TRBJ1-3; 7 bases are a match to TRBD1. Unmatched junction bases numbered 1, after V lost 5 bases and J lost 3 bases. CDR3 length: 13 amino acids. Germline V CDR1 and CDR2: MNHEY, SVGAGI.

V usage is TRBV6-5 and J usage is TRBJ2-7, with TRBD1 matching 8 bases. The germline CDR1 and CDR2 sequences are MNHEY and SVGAGI. CDR3 length: 13 residues. V lost 5 bases, J lost 6 bases, and 6 bases stayed unmatched. CDR3 nucleotides: TGTGCCAGCAGTCGGACAGGGAGCCGCGAGCAGTACTTC. It specifies CASSRTGSREQYF.

V gene TRBV27 combines with J gene TRBJ2-1, with a possible D match to TRBD1 (6 bases). The CDR3 contains 15 residues. Trimming left V 3 bases short and J 6 bases short, with 15 bases between. Germline V lookup: CDR1 MNHEY, CDR2 SMNVEV (reference sequence). The CDR3 DNA sequence: TGTGCCAGCAGTTTTTGGCAGGGGAATACCAATGAGCAGTTCTTC. Amino acids: CASSFWQGNTNEQFF.